The entry below gives a single T cell receptor beta chain sequence along with its context. Its antigen is currently unknown. The germline gene is not matched at one end of the junction; a read error may be the cause. The PCR contained 60 Vbeta and 13 Jbeta primers. Assay: immunoSEQ multiplex PCR; the TCRdb copy retains only in-frame clones and omits some. Its table records roughly 140,000 clones. This entry is derived from a study of cytomegalovirus exposure and HLA in healthy donors. Study-level findings and limits: A prior analysis recorded that most TCR beta V segments were productive about 87% or about 30% of the time. The study recorded around 160 TCR beta chains that were cytomegalovirus-associated. There were several of the most significant clusters that appeared linked to common viral pathogens in a later analysis.

Germline CDR1 SGHDT, CDR2 YYEEEE. This CDR3 contains 13 residues. Sequences were obtained from PBMCs. This rearrangement joins TRBV5-6 to TRBJ1-2; 7 nucleotides align to TRBD1. The sequence was obtained from a man aged 35 to 55 in good health and CMV-seronegative. The CDR3 is CASNLVQGYGYTF. The CDR3 nucleotides read TGTGCCAGCAACTTGGTACAGGGGTATGGCTACACCTTC.